This T cell receptor (beta chain) appears in the sequencing data of a study of OX40 agonist ivuxolimab in advanced cancers. Across the study: Among those enrolled, mean age was about 63 years (range about 23 to 85) and roughly 84% were male.

With 0 bases removed from V and 2 bases from J, the gap between germline ends came to 12 bases. CDR1 and CDR2 (germline): SGHRS, YFSETQ. The CDR3 has 16 amino acids. Anyone with autoimmune disease history or systemic immunosuppression was excluded. The data were produced by immunoSEQ multiplex PCR, yet TCRdb's version contains in-frame clones alone and is incomplete. The data contain about 59,000 clones, roughly 84% of them singletons. This clonotype was sampled from an adult with an advanced solid tumor such as melanoma, head and neck, liver or kidney cancer. This chain connects TRBV5-1 to TRBJ2-1; weak D call: TRBD2 (5 bases). The source was CD4+ or CD8+ T cells sorted from blood, collected in a trial of the OX40 agonist ivuxolimab. CDR3 region: CASSLEASAAYNEQFF. DNA of the CDR3: TGCGCCAGCAGCTTGGAAGCGTCAGCGGCCTACAATGAGCAGTTCTTC. Supplemented by reference TRBV5-1 and TRBJ2-1, the full variable domain reads KAGVTQTPRYLIKTRGQQVTLSCSPISGHRSVSWYQQTPGQGLQFLFEYFSETQRNKGNFPGRFSGRQFSNSRSEMNVSTLELGDSALYLCASSLEASAAYNEQFFGPGTRLTVL.